The 13 T cell receptor beta chains listed next were all sequenced from one sample in a study of T cell responses to AZD1222 COVID-19 vaccine (TCRdb year 2021). This sample's time point label indicates: baseline before first vaccination. The library relied on the immunoSEQ multiplex PCR assay. In TCRdb, the immuneACCESS table is reduced to in-frame sequences with V and J assigned. These tables do not hold every clone; where another copy was compared, an unresolved V gene accounts for under half, and the others remain unexplained. The sample table lists about 85,000 clones, roughly nine tenths of them with a count of one. The top ten clones comprise 7% of the sample. This material consisted of peripheral blood, taken on day 0 of AZD1222 vaccination. These receptors were obtained from an adult in good health.

This clone was picked up a small number of times. The chain employs TRBV6-4 and TRBJ2-3; no clear D gene. The CDR3 is made up of 15 amino acids. V shed 7 bases and J shed 0 bases, with 14 bases lying between them. Germline V gene lookup returns CDR1 MRHNA and CDR2 SNTAGT. CDR3 region: CASKSGGASTDTQYF. CDR3 nucleotides: TGTGCCAGCAAATCGGGTGGTGCTAGCACAGATACGCAGTATTTT.

The genes are TRBV5-1 and TRBJ1-5, with TRBD1 matching 8 bases. From germline, CDR1 is SGHRS and CDR2 YFSETQ. The CDR3 covers 15 residues. The trim removed 4 bases at V and 7 bases at J, leaving 10 bases unmatched. CDR3 bases: TGCGCCAGCAGCGCCTCAGGGGGCTCAGGACAGCCCCAGCATTTT. Its translation: CASSASGGSGQPQHF.

The gene calls are TRBV4-2 and TRBJ2-2, with D unclear. The CDR3 has 14 amino acids. Germline V lookup: CDR1 LGHNA, CDR2 YNFKEQ. Trimming took 6 bases from V and 2 from J, leaving 10 bases between them. The DNA for the CDR3 is TGTGCCAGCAGGCGCCAGCTAAACACCGGGGAGCTGTTTTTT. Amino acids: CASRRQLNTGELFF.

The V call is TRBV27, the J call TRBJ2-4; D is possibly TRBD1 (6 bases). The V end was cut by 5 bases, the J end by 6 bases, with 17 bases between. CDR1 is MNHEY, CDR2 SMNVEV, per germline (reference sequence). The CDR3 is made up of 15 amino acids. CDR3 amino acids: CASSPATGSGNIQYF. CDR3 DNA sequence: TGTGCCAGCAGTCCCGCCACAGGGTCAGGAAACATTCAGTACTTC.

V is TRBV7-9 and J is TRBJ2-3; 10 nucleotides agree with TRBD1. CDR3 length: 17 amino acids. Germline V gene sequence: CDR1 SEHNR, CDR2 FQNEAQ (reference sequence). V was clipped by 4 bases and J by 6 bases; unmatched bases: 13. This CDR3 is CASSSLRQGAGLDTQYF. CDR3 coding DNA: TGTGCCAGCAGCTCACTTCGACAGGGGGCAGGACTGGATACGCAGTATTTT.

This rearrangement joins TRBV30 to TRBJ2-2, with D unclear. The V and J ends lost 3 bases and 1 base respectively, with 12 bases between them. Germline CDR1 GTSNPN, CDR2 SVGIG (reference sequence). The CDR3 sequence is 15 residues long. The CDR3 protein is CAWSTRAKNTGELFF. CDR3 coding DNA: TGTGCCTGGAGCACCCGGGCCAAGAACACCGGGGAGCTGTTTTTT. The variable domain in full, completed from reference TRBV30 and TRBJ2-2, reads SQTIHQWPATLVQPVGSPLSLECTVEGTSNPNLYWYRQAAGRGLQLLFYSVGIGQISSEVPQNLSASRPQDRQFILSSKKLLLSDSGFYLCAWSTRAKNTGELFFGEGSRLTVL.

The chain carries TRBV5-1 and TRBJ1-1; D call uncertain. Trimming took 4 bases from V and 7 from J, leaving 14 bases between them. The CDR3 is 13 amino acids. Germline CDR1 and CDR2: SGHRS and YFSETQ. In DNA, the CDR3 is TGCGCCAGCAGCCTCCGGACTCCAGGTGAAGCTTTCTTT. Protein: CASSLRTPGEAFF.

CDR3 nucleotides: TGTGCCAGCTCACCAAATGACAGGGGGATACGTTCACCCCTCCACTTT. Translated: CASSPNDRGIRSPLHF. The chain joins TRBV18 to TRBJ1-6; 9 bases match TRBD1. The germline gives CDR1 KGHSH, CDR2 LQKENI. Trimming removed 2 bases from V and 9 bases from J; junction bases left unmatched: 8. This CDR3 region has 16 residues.

The genes are TRBV5-4 and TRBJ1-3, with unresolved D. CDR1 and CDR2 (germline): SGHNT, YYREEE (reference sequence). This CDR3 has 12 residues. The V end was cut by 1 base, the J end by 3 bases, with 2 bases between. The DNA for the CDR3 is TGTGCCAGCAGCTTGAGTGGAAACACCATATATTTT. It is translated as CASSLSGNTIYF.

The chain recombines TRBV19 with TRBJ1-5; the D gene is possibly TRBD1 (5 bases). V gave up 6 bases and J gave up 1 base, with 16 bases separating them. This CDR3 comprises 16 residues. Germline V gene sequence: CDR1 LNHDA, CDR2 SQIVND (reference sequence). The DNA of the CDR3 is TGTGCCAGTAGCCGTTTTGGGGCGGGCAGCAATCAGCCCCAGCATTTT. Protein sequence: CASSRFGAGSNQPQHF.

In this sample, this clone turned up once. The DNA of the CDR3 is TGCGCCAGCAGCGTTCAGGGAAATCAGCCCCAGCATTTT. It encodes CASSVQGNQPQHF. The V gene is TRBV5-1, the J gene TRBJ1-5; D possibly corresponds to TRBD1 (5 bases). Germline CDR1 SGHRS, CDR2 YFSETQ. Deletions cut 4 bases from V and 4 bases from J, with 9 bases between. The CDR3 length is 13 residues.

V usage is TRBV28 and J usage is TRBJ2-2; tentatively, D is TRBD2 (5 bases). V was clipped by 6 bases and J by 0 bases, with 11 bases between them. The CDR3 covers 15 residues. Per germline, CDR1 MDHEN and CDR2 SYDVKM. CDR3 DNA: TGTGCCAGCAGGATACCCGGGGCGAACACCGGGGAGCTGTTTTTT. It specifies CASRIPGANTGELFF.

The chain is built from TRBV6-5 and TRBJ1-6; 11 bases align to TRBD1. The CDR3 is 16 amino acids. The V and J ends lost 2 bases and 6 bases, in that order; junction bases with no gene match: 3. CDR1 and CDR2 (germline): MNHEY, SVGAGI. The CDR3 bases are TGTGCCAGCAGTTACGGGACAGGGGGAGCTAATTCACCCCTCCACTTT. Amino acid sequence: CASSYGTGGANSPLHF.